The entry below describes one TCR beta chain. Its antigen is still unknown. This sample is part of a study of T-cell memory formation after mild COVID-19. Study in general: There were largely donor-specific TCR clusters. Broader study findings: The authors did not confirm SARS-CoV-2 specificity of second-wave clones peaking day 37. Shrinking CD4+ clones were chiefly CM and EM; CD8+ ones were chiefly EMRA. There were some responding clones in pre-infection memory, which suggested that cross-reactive memory had joined.

V gave up 3 bases and J gave up 11 bases, with 25 bases separating them. CDR1 and CDR2 (germline): GTSNPN, SVGIG (reference sequence). The CDR3 is 15 amino acids. TCRdb passed the 5' RACE reads through MiXCR, listing each CDR3 protein once. Among about 110,000 distinct CDR3 sequences listed, over 15% were seen once. The sequence derives from a man aged 18 to 29 who had mild COVID-19 (a few samples of this study predate the infection). Cell type and time point are not known. The chain couples TRBV30 to TRBJ1-1, with D perhaps matching TRBD1 (5 bases). Material for sequencing was PBMCs or a T cell subset sorted from them (not recorded which). The CDR3 here is CAWSPMGDLRPSAFF. CDR3 DNA: TGTGCCTGGAGCCCAATGGGGGATCTAAGGCCCTCCGCTTTCTTT.